Listed below are T cell receptor beta chains from one sample, sequenced in a study of shared T cell receptors in the human thymus. Here immunoSEQ multiplex PCR was the method, and the copy in TCRdb shows in-frame clones only, minus some. The table lists roughly 560,000 clones, 75% to 80% of them singletons. This sample also belongs to another study, concerning human thymus T cells.

The material sequenced was thymocytes. All receptors come from a boy in the first two years of life with a congenital heart defect. CDR3s include the opening cysteine and the closing phenylalanine or tryptophan. A D gene is named only where the DNA matches it firmly. Not all rows give a size; the values are once, few, many and, for expanded clones, a class.

-	TRBJ2-2	TRBV6-4	-	TGTGCCAGCAGTGAGCGGAGGGCCGGGGAGCTGTTTTTT	CASSERRAGELFF
-	TRBJ2-2	TRBV6-4	-	TGTGCCAGCGCATTGGGGACAACGAACACCGGGGAGCTGTTTTTT	CASALGTTNTGELFF
-	TRBJ2-2	TRBV14	-	TGTGCCAGCAGCCAAGATCATTGGGAGATCAACACCGGGGAGCTGTTTTTT	CASSQDHWEINTGELFF
-	TRBJ2-7	TRBV7-2	TRBD2	TGTGCCAGCAGCCAAGGCGGGGGTCGGCGGGAGAGGCCCCCCTACGAGCAGTACTTC	CASSQGGGRRERPPYEQYF
-	TRBJ2-7	TRBV7-2	-	TGTGCCAGCAGCTTAGCGCCTAGCGACGAGCAGTACTTC	CASSLAPSDEQYF
-	TRBJ2-1	TRBV11-2	TRBD2	TGTGCCAGCAGCAGAACCCATAGCGGGTCCTACAATGAGCAGTTCTTC	CASSRTHSGSYNEQFF
-	TRBJ2-7	TRBV7-9	TRBD2	TGTGCCAGCAGCTTTGGGACTAGCGGGAGCGAGCAGTACTTC	CASSFGTSGSEQYF
-	TRBJ2-1	TRBV4-3	TRBD2	TGCGCCAGCAGCCTTCTTAGCGGGTCCAGCCCCAATGAGCAGTTCTTC	CASSLLSGSSPNEQFF
-	TRBJ2-7	TRBV30	TRBD2	TGTGCCTCATCTAGGGGGACTAGGAGGTACGAGCAGTACTTC	CASSRGTRRYEQYF
-	TRBJ1-1	TRBV5-4	-	TGTGCCAGCAGCTTTCAGGGGCCGAACACTGAAGCTTTCTTT	CASSFQGPNTEAFF
few	TRBJ2-7	TRBV5-6	TRBD2	TGTGCCAGCAGCTCAGGACTAGCGGGGGTCGACTACGAGCAGTACTTC	CASSSGLAGVDYEQYF
few	TRBJ2-1	TRBV5-5	TRBD2	TGTGCCAGCAGCATATCAGCGGGGAATGAGCAGTTCTTC	CASSISAGNEQFF
-	TRBJ2-5	TRBV28	-	TGTGCCAGCAGCCCTAAGGGGGGGGAGGCCACGGCGTCGGAGACCCAGTACTTC	CASSPKGGEATASETQYF
few	TRBJ2-3	TRBV10-3	TRBD1	TGTGCCATCAGCGACGGACAGGCCGCTGGCACAGATACGCAGTATTTT	CAISDGQAAGTDTQYF
-	TRBJ2-7	TRBV5-1	-	TGCGCCAGCAGCCTTTACTACGAGCAGTACTTC	CASSLYYEQYF
-	TRBJ2-1	TRBV27	TRBD1	TGTGCCAGCAGTTTAGGGACAGGTCCCTACAATGAGCAGTTCTTC	CASSLGTGPYNEQFF
-	TRBJ2-3	TRBV30	-	TGTGCCTGGAGAGAGGGGGGGTTCACAGATACGCAGTATTTT	CAWREGGFTDTQYF
-	TRBJ1-4	TRBV15	-	TGTGCCACCAGCAGAGAAGATGGCCCTGAAAAACTGTTTTTT	CATSREDGPEKLFF
-	TRBJ1-2	TRBV7-2	TRBD1	TGTGCCAGCAGCGCAACCGGGACAGGGTACTATGGCTACACCTTC	CASSATGTGYYGYTF
-	TRBJ2-1	TRBV19	-	TGTGCCAGTAGTGCCCATGGGCGCAACAATGAGCAGTTCTTC	CASSAHGRNNEQFF
-	TRBJ2-7	TRBV18	TRBD1	TGTGCCAGCTCACCCGACAGGGCCTCCTACGAGCAGTACTTC	CASSPDRASYEQYF
-	TRBJ1-1	TRBV5-6	-	TGTGCCAGCAGCTTGGGGCAGGGATTCTCACGGAACACTGAAGCTTTCTTT	CASSLGQGFSRNTEAFF
-	TRBJ2-1	TRBV30	-	TGTGCCTGGAGTGTCCCCAGTCCTTTCGGACAGCGAATAACCTACAATGAGCAGTTCTTC	CAWSVPSPFGQRITYNEQFF
-	TRBJ1-2	TRBV5-1	-	TGCGCCAGCAGCCCTGGAAAGGGGGAAGGCTATGGCTACACCTTC	CASSPGKGEGYGYTF
-	TRBJ2-1	TRBV30	-	TGTGCCTGGAGTGTACGTGACAGCCACAATGAGCAGTTCTTC	CAWSVRDSHNEQFF
few	TRBJ2-7	TRBV15	-	TGTGCCACCAGCAGTTGCGGGGACCTATCCTACGAGCAGTACTTC	CATSSCGDLSYEQYF
-	TRBJ2-1	TRBV29-1	TRBD1	TGCAGCGTGGGACAGGGGTTTGACAATGAGCAGTTCTTC	CSVGQGFDNEQFF
-	TRBJ2-5	TRBV10-3	TRBD2	TGTGCCATCAGTGATTCCGAGAGCGGGAGAGAGGAGACCCAGTACTTC	CAISDSESGREETQYF
-	TRBJ1-4	TRBV14	TRBD1	TGTGCCAGCAGCCAGGGGGGACAGGGTTCTGAAAAACTGTTTTTT	CASSQGGQGSEKLFF
-	TRBJ2-7	TRBV30	TRBD1	TGTGCCTGGAGAGATGAATCCAGGGGGCGCTTGCTCGAGCAGTACTTC	CAWRDESRGRLLEQYF
few	TRBJ2-2	TRBV30	-	TGTGCCTGGAGGGGGAGGGCCAGGGGCGGGGAGCTGTTTTTT	CAWRGRARGGELFF
-	TRBJ2-7	TRBV19	-	TGTGCCAGTAGTGCAAACAGGGCGCACTATTCCTACGAGCAGTACTTC	CASSANRAHYSYEQYF
-	TRBJ1-1	TRBV27	-	TGTGCCAGCAGGGAGGGGTGGGACACTGAAGCTTTCTTT	CASREGWDTEAFF
-	TRBJ2-5	TRBV4-1	TRBD2	TGCGCCAGCAGCCAAGGGACTAGCGGGAGACTTCAAGAGACCCAGTACTTC	CASSQGTSGRLQETQYF
-	TRBJ2-5	TRBV2	-	TGTGCCAGCAGTTCCAGGAAAGAGACCCAGTACTTC	CASSSRKETQYF
-	TRBJ1-2	TRBV6-1	-	TGTGCCAGCAGTGAACCCCTCTCTCTATCCCACTATGGCTACACCTTC	CASSEPLSLSHYGYTF
-	TRBJ1-2	TRBV29-1	-	TGCAGCGTCGTCAGGGTATTGGATGGCTACACCTTC	CSVVRVLDGYTF
-	TRBJ1-5	TRBV13	-	TGTGCCAGCAGTCCGGGTCCCAATCAGCCCCAGCATTTT	CASSPGPNQPQHF
-	TRBJ1-2	TRBV7-2	TRBD1	TGTGCCAGCAGCTTAGCGGGGGACAGGGGAGTTATGGACTATGGCTACCCCTTC	CASSLAGDRGVMDYGYPF
once	TRBJ2-1	TRBV7-2	TRBD2	TGTGCCAGCAGCTTAGCGGAGCGGGAGGGCCCCAATGAGCAGTTCTTC	CASSLAEREGPNEQFF
once	TRBJ2-7	TRBV18	-	TGTGCCAGCTCACCACGGGAGGAGCAGTACTTC	CASSPREEQYF
-	TRBJ2-2	TRBV6-5	TRBD2	TGTGCCAGCAGTTACTCGGGCGGGAGAGCCACCGGGGAGCTGTTTTTT	CASSYSGGRATGELFF
-	TRBJ2-5	TRBV10-3	TRBD2	TGTGCCATCAGAGAGACTAGCGATCGAGCCGAGACCCAGTACTTC	CAIRETSDRAETQYF
-	TRBJ2-5	TRBV6-6	TRBD2	TGTGCCAGCAGTCCGGCACAAGGACTAGCGGGAGCCCCGTACTTC	CASSPAQGLAGAPYF
-	TRBJ2-7	TRBV28	-	TGTGCCAGCAACAAACGGGACATCTACGAGCAGTACTTC	CASNKRDIYEQYF
-	TRBJ2-1	TRBV7-2	-	TGTGCCAGCAGCTCTGGGAGGAGAAATGAGCAGTTCTTC	CASSSGRRNEQFF
-	TRBJ2-7	TRBV19	TRBD2	TGTGCCAGTACCACCCGGACTAGCGGGGGAGGGTTCCCGGGCGAGCAGTACTTC	CASTTRTSGGGFPGEQYF
-	TRBJ2-5	TRBV6-5	TRBD2	TGTGCCAGCAGTTACATCGGACTAGCGGAGACCCAGTACTTC	CASSYIGLAETQYF
-	TRBJ2-5	TRBV5-1	-	TGCGCCAGCAGCCAACGGACAGCCCAAGAGACCCAGTACTTC	CASSQRTAQETQYF
-	TRBJ1-2	TRBV19	-	TGTGCCAGTAGTTCCCCAAGACTTTATGGCTACACCTTC	CASSSPRLYGYTF
-	TRBJ1-1	TRBV19	TRBD1	TGTGCCAGTAGTCCCTCCGGGACAGGGACTGAAGCTTTCTTT	CASSPSGTGTEAFF
-	TRBJ2-4	TRBV14	TRBD1	TGTGCCAGCAGCCACGAAGGGACAGGGACGCACATTCAGTACTTC	CASSHEGTGTHIQYF
-	TRBJ1-2	TRBV28	-	TGTGCCAGCAGCCCAGACAGCCGAGATGGCTACACCTTC	CASSPDSRDGYTF
-	TRBJ1-4	TRBV6-4	-	TGTGCCAGCAGTGATTCTTCCGACCGACCCGAGGATGAAAAACTGTTTTTT	CASSDSSDRPEDEKLFF
-	TRBJ2-5	TRBV7-9	TRBD1	TGTGCCAGCAGCTTAGTAGGGACAGGGGGCGGGCAAGAGACCCAGTACTTC	CASSLVGTGGGQETQYF